Sequencing of this T cell receptor beta chain was carried out in a study of cytomegalovirus exposure and HLA in healthy donors. Study conclusions and caveats: Cytomegalovirus-associated TCR beta chains were listed, numbering 150 to 200. Looking again later, the authors saw that most CMV-associated TCR beta chains seemed HLA-restricted.

In the case of this clone: Its specificity is unknown.

This PCR relied on a set of 60 Vbeta primers and 13 Jbeta primers. The method was immunoSEQ multiplex PCR; TCRdb's version includes in-frame clones alone and lacks a portion of them. The sample lists 70,000 to 90,000 clones, 65% to 70% seen once, with about 20% in the top ten. This CDR3 contains 14 residues. V lost 5 bases and J lost 6, with 13 bases in between. Per the germline V gene, CDR1 is LNHDA and CDR2 is SQIVND (reference sequence). The V gene is TRBV19, the J gene TRBJ1-4; D is perhaps TRBD1 (6 bases). The sequence came from a middle-aged man in good health and CMV-seropositive. Sequencing was carried out using PBMCs. CDR3 protein: CASSPTGWDEKLFF. CDR3 nucleotide sequence: TGTGCCAGTAGTCCTACAGGGTGGGATGAAAAACTGTTTTTT.